Following are 19 T cell receptor beta chains from one sample sequenced in a study of molecular identifiers for immune sequencing clone quantification. One entry per CDR3 protein, called by TCRdb with MiXCR from the PCR reads. The sample has about 36,000 distinct CDR3 sequences, approximately 17% seen once. Sequences were obtained from naive CD8+ T cells from blood, with Jurkat cell RNA spiked in. This sample's subset: FACS-sorted CD8+CD4-CCR7+CD45RA+ naive T cells. The receptors stem from a human donor in good health. Some libraries in this study had Jurkat cell RNA spiked in.

The rearrangement uses TRBV12-3 or TRBV12-4 and TRBJ1-1, with D perhaps TRBD1 (5 bases). This CDR3 region has 14 residues. Trimming removed 7 bases from V and 5 bases from J, with 17 bases in between. The CDR3 region has the DNA TGTGCCAGCAAACCGGGGGGGGGGTGGACTGAAGCTTTCTTT. Protein sequence: CASKPGGGWTEAFF.

This clonotype was recorded at least ten times. In DNA form, the CDR3 reads TGCGCCAGCAGCCAAGATGGTGCTAGCGGGACCGAGCAGTACTTC. It is translated as CASSQDGASGTEQYF. This chain joins TRBV4-3 and TRBJ2-7, with 9 bases lining up with TRBD2. The CDR3 covers 15 residues. The junction had 6 bases not matched to a gene; V was cut back by 0 bases and J by 6 bases. Germline V gene data show CDR1 as LGHNA and CDR2 as YSLEER.

This sequence joins TRBV7-6 and TRBJ2-7; 13 bases align to TRBD2. V shed 0 bases and J 0 bases; nucleotides not matched to a gene: 5. This CDR3 has 18 residues. CDR1 and CDR2 (germline): SGHVS, FNYEAQ. The CDR3 DNA sequence: TGTGCCAGCAGCTTAGCGGGACTAGCGGGATTCGGCTCCTACGAGCAGTACTTC. As protein: CASSLAGLAGFGSYEQYF.

This clonotype was observed a few times. The chain joins TRBV5-1 to TRBJ2-2, with 8 positions matching TRBD1. Germline lookup yields CDR1 SGHRS and CDR2 YFSETQ. This CDR3 is 14 amino acids long. After removal of 4 bases from V and 1 base from J, the junction contained 0 bases not matched to a gene. CDR3 sequence (DNA): TGCGCCAGCAGCGGGACAGGGAACACCGGGGAGCTGTTTTTT. Amino acid sequence: CASSGTGNTGELFF.

This clonotype occurred many times. The chain carries TRBV13 and TRBJ2-1, with a weak D call TRBD2 (5 bases). CDR1 PRHDT and CDR2 FYEKMQ come from the germline V gene (reference sequence). The CDR3 loop spans 15 amino acids. Trimming left V 4 bases short and J 11 bases short, with 21 bases between. In nucleotides, the CDR3 is TGTGCCAGCAGCTCCCGACGGGATATACAAGTTAAGCAGTTCTTC. It translates to CASSSRRDIQVKQFF. The whole variable domain, filled in from reference TRBV13 and TRBJ2-1, reads AAGVIQSPRHLIKEKRETATLKCYPIPRHDTVYWYQQGPGQDPQFLISFYEKMQSDKGSIPDRFSAQQFSDYHSELNMSSLELGDSALYFCASSSRRDIQVKQFFGPGTRLTVL.

As to this clonotype: A clone one base away is much larger, so this may be a read error. This sequence joins TRBV6-5 and TRBJ2-2; no firm D call. The V gene's germline CDR1 is MNHEY and CDR2 SVGAGI. This CDR3 contains 14 residues. DNA for the CDR3: TGTGTCAGCAGTTACGATCAGATCACCGGGGAGCTGTTTTTT. It encodes CVSSYDQITGELFF.

This clonotype was picked up many times. In DNA form, the CDR3 reads TGTGCCAGCAGTCGGGAAGGGGGAGACACAGATACGCAGTATTTT. It translates to CASSREGGDTDTQYF. The chain links TRBV7-3 to TRBJ2-3; a possible D gene is TRBD1 (6 bases). V was cut by 6 bases and J by 2 bases, with 15 bases left in between. Germline V gene lookup returns CDR1 SGHTA and CDR2 FQGTGA. There are 15 residues in the CDR3.

Concerning this clonotype itself: Just one base apart from a much larger clone, this may be a read error. The rearrangement uses TRBV28 and TRBJ2-5, with 8 bases aligning to TRBD2. The CDR3 length is 17 residues. CDR1 is MDHEN, CDR2 SYDVKM, per germline. The CDR3 nucleotides are TGTGCCAGCAGTCCCATCGTGATAGCGGGGTCCCAAGAGTCCCAGTACTTC. Residues: CASSPIVIAGSQESQYF.

Many counts were recorded for this clonotype. The rearrangement joins TRBV4-3 to TRBJ2-2; D is possibly TRBD1 (6 bases). Trimming pared 1 base from V and 4 bases from J, leaving 13 bases between. The CDR3 has 16 residues. Per the germline V gene, CDR1 is LGHNA and CDR2 is YSLEER. The CDR3 loop is CASSQGQGFGTGELFF. The CDR3 nucleotides are TGCGCCAGCAGCCAAGGTCAGGGGTTTGGCACCGGGGAGCTGTTTTTT.

There are many counts of this clonotype. The V and J genes are TRBV25-1 and TRBJ2-7, with D perhaps matching TRBD2 (5 bases). The germline V gene encodes CDR1 MGHDK and CDR2 SYGVNS. This CDR3 contains 13 residues. Trimming took off 3 bases at V and 2 bases at J, with 8 bases between the two ends. The CDR3 bases are TGTGCCAGCAGTGAGGAGGTGACCTACGAGCAGTACTTC. Amino acids: CASSEEVTYEQYF.

V gene TRBV18 combines with J gene TRBJ2-7; D might be TRBD1 (5 bases). This CDR3 is built from 16 residues. Trimming removed 1 base from V and 0 bases from J, with 13 bases in between. The V gene's germline CDR1 is KGHSH and CDR2 LQKENI. The DNA of the CDR3 is TGTGCCAGCTCACCACTTAGACAGACAAGCTCCTACGAGCAGTACTTC. Amino acids: CASSPLRQTSSYEQYF.

This clonotype was observed a handful of times. The rearrangement uses TRBV27 and TRBJ2-1, with D perhaps matching TRBD2 (6 bases). Trimming took 9 bases from V and 6 from J, leaving 15 bases between them. Germline CDR1 reads MNHEY; CDR2 reads SMNVEV (reference sequence). This CDR3 has 13 amino acids. The CDR3 DNA follows: TGTGCCAGTAGACGGGACTTCTCCAATGAGCAGTTCTTC. This sequence encodes CASRRDFSNEQFF.

This clonotype has just a few counts. The chain combines TRBV7-9 with TRBJ2-1; no definite D call. The V gene's germline CDR1 is SEHNR and CDR2 FQNEAQ (reference sequence). Trimming stripped 1 base from V and 6 bases from J, with 10 bases between. The CDR3 contains 14 residues. The CDR3 loop reads CASSLVSSANEQFF. The CDR3 DNA follows: TGTGCCAGCAGCTTAGTCTCTAGTGCCAATGAGCAGTTCTTC.

Comments on this clonotype: A much larger clone differs from this one at a single base, so this may be a read error. The J gene is TRBJ2-1, the V gene TRBV21-1; TRBD1 is the table's D call, not checked against the DNA. TRBV21-1 is an annotated pseudogene. The CDR3 contains 15 residues. The CDR3 is CASRRTAREYNEQFF. The CDR3 DNA sequence: TGTGCCAGCAGACGGACAGCGAGGGAGTACAATGAGCAGTTCTTC.

This clonotype has a count of ten or more. V gene TRBV6-2 or TRBV6-3 combines with J gene TRBJ2-7, with D unclear. CDR1 MNHEY and CDR2 SVGEGT come from the germline V gene. The CDR3 is made up of 13 amino acids. The V end lost 7 bases, the J end lost 4 bases, and 14 bases lay between the germline ends. The CDR3 reads CASTFGHPYEQYF. CDR3 DNA: TGTGCCAGCACTTTCGGGCATCCATACGAGCAGTACTTC.

This clonotype was observed many times. The chain joins TRBV14 to TRBJ2-2, with unresolved D. Deletions cut 0 bases from V and 8 bases from J, with 4 bases between. Germline-derived CDR1 and CDR2 are SGHDN and FVKESK. CDR3 size: 12 residues. CDR3 coding DNA: TGTGCCAGCAGCCAAGAGGTGGGGGAGCTGTTTTTT. Amino acid sequence: CASSQEVGELFF.

This clonotype was seen ten or more times. The gene calls are TRBV13 and TRBJ2-7, with D tentatively TRBD2 (6 bases). Germline V gene lookup returns CDR1 PRHDT and CDR2 FYEKMQ (reference sequence). The CDR3 sequence is 14 residues long. V lost 4 bases to trimming and J lost 0 bases, with 10 bases between them. CDR3 sequence: CASSSGLSSYEQYF. In DNA, the CDR3 is TGTGCCAGCAGCTCGGGACTGAGCTCCTACGAGCAGTACTTC.

Many counts were recorded for this clonotype. The chain links TRBV7-9 to TRBJ2-7; 7 nucleotides match TRBD1. The CDR3 totals 16 residues. The V gene's germline CDR1 is SEHNR and CDR2 FQNEAQ (reference sequence). Unmatched junction bases numbered 6, after V lost 0 bases and J lost 1 base. CDR3 DNA sequence: TGTGCCAGCAGCTTAGCGACAGGGTGGATTTCCTACGAGCAGTACTTC. Encoded protein: CASSLATGWISYEQYF.

This clonotype was found many times. A read error may account for a junction end that differs from germline. This chain uses TRBV7-3 with TRBJ1-1; a possible D gene is TRBD1 (6 bases). The CDR3 sequence is 13 residues long. Germline values: CDR1 SGHTA, CDR2 FQGTGA. The DNA of the CDR3 is TGTGCCAGCAGCTACACAGGGAACGCTGAAGCTTTCTTT. Amino acids: CASSYTGNAEAFF.